Following are 14 T cell receptor beta chains from one sample sequenced in a study of T cell responses to AZD1222 COVID-19 vaccine. The method was immunoSEQ multiplex PCR; TCRdb's version includes in-frame clones alone and lacks a portion of them. The sample has fewer than 150,000 clones, around nine tenths seen once. This specimen consisted of peripheral blood, obtained on day 0 of AZD1222 vaccination. The source of these receptors is an adult in good health.

This chain links TRBV29-1 with TRBJ2-2, with 9 positions matching TRBD2. Germline CDR1 reads SQVTM; CDR2 reads ANQGSEA. The CDR3 contains 16 residues. This CDR3 reads CRATGLARTNTGELFF. The CDR3 nucleotides read TGCAGGGCCACGGGACTAGCACGAACAAACACCGGGGAGCTGTTTTTT.

The rearrangement uses TRBV2 and TRBJ1-2; maybe TRBD1 (6 bases). The CDR3 totals 14 residues. The ends were cut back, 4 bases at V and 5 bases at J, with 14 bases in the middle. Germline V lookup: CDR1 SNHLY, CDR2 FYNNEI. This CDR3 is CASSVRAGEYGYTF. CDR3 DNA: TGTGCCAGCAGTGTCCGGGCAGGGGAGTATGGCTACACCTTC.

This clone was detected only a few times. The chain has TRBV7-2 and TRBJ1-6; D call uncertain. This CDR3 spans 16 amino acids. V lost 5 bases and J lost 10, with 21 bases in between. Germline loops: CDR1 SGHTA, CDR2 FQGNSA. CDR3 amino acids: CASSTDPSRFGSPLHF. The CDR3 nucleotides read TGTGCCAGCAGCACGGATCCGTCAAGATTCGGGTCACCCCTCCACTTT.

This clone turned up a few times. This chain connects TRBV28 to TRBJ1-6; maybe TRBD1 (5 bases). The CDR3 loop spans 14 amino acids. V was pared by 6 bases and J by 6 bases, with 12 bases between. Germline V gives CDR1 MDHEN, CDR2 SYDVKM. The CDR3 coding sequence is TGTGCCAGCAGCTTGGGACCTTCTAATTCACCCCTCCACTTT. Protein: CASSLGPSNSPLHF.

V is TRBV19 and J is TRBJ2-1; 9 bases are a match to TRBD2. Germline V gene data show CDR1 as LNHDA and CDR2 as SQIVND (reference sequence). After removal of 7 bases from V and 1 base from J, the junction contained 2 bases not matched to a gene. This CDR3 contains 14 residues. The CDR3 sequence: CASNLAGSYNEQFF. In nucleotides, the CDR3 is TGTGCCAGTAACCTAGCGGGATCCTACAATGAGCAGTTCTTC.

The chain uses TRBV2 and TRBJ1-1, with unresolved D. Trimming stripped 2 bases from V and 8 bases from J, with 9 bases between. The CDR3 runs 12 residues. Germline V gives CDR1 SNHLY, CDR2 FYNNEI. For the CDR3, the DNA is TGTGCCAGCAGTGAAATTAGGACGGAAGCTTTCTTT. The encoded protein is CASSEIRTEAFF.

The CDR3 reads CASSHDRASTDTQYF. CDR3 DNA: TGTGCCAGCAGCCACGACAGGGCAAGCACAGATACGCAGTATTTT. This chain links TRBV7-2 with TRBJ2-3, with 7 bases lining up with TRBD1. The junction had 5 bases not matched to a gene; V was cut back by 5 bases and J by 0 bases. CDR3 length: 15 residues. Looked up from germline, CDR1 is SGHTA and CDR2 is FQGNSA.

The V call is TRBV27, the J call TRBJ1-5; 7 bases are a match to TRBD1. CDR3 length: 15 residues. CDR1 and CDR2 from the germline V gene are MNHEY and SMNVEV (reference sequence). The trim removed 7 bases at V and 6 bases at J, leaving 12 bases unmatched. CDR3 protein: CASTLSWAGGQPQHF. CDR3 in DNA: TGTGCCAGCACCTTGTCATGGGCAGGGGGTCAGCCCCAGCATTTT.

The chain is built from TRBV5-1 and TRBJ1-2; D is perhaps TRBD1 (5 bases). CDR3 length equals 18 residues. Germline assignment: CDR1 SGHRS and CDR2 YFSETQ. V lost 5 bases and J lost 5, with 28 bases in between. The CDR3 DNA reads as TGCGCCAGCAGTCATTCACCCGGGGACGAATTTATCTATTATGGCTACACCTTC. Its protein is CASSHSPGDEFIYYGYTF.

The chain combines TRBV4-1 with TRBJ2-7, with D possibly being TRBD2 (5 bases). From germline, CDR1 is MGHRA and CDR2 YSYEKL. Trimming pared 0 bases from V and 7 bases from J, leaving 10 bases between. The CDR3 extends over 13 amino acids. CDR3 in amino acids: CASSQEASGEQYF. CDR3 sequence (DNA): TGCGCCAGCAGCCAAGAAGCTTCGGGAGAGCAGTACTTC.

CDR3 nucleotide sequence: TGTGCCAGTAGTCTCCGGGACCCCGGCGAAGCTTTCTTT. Translated: CASSLRDPGEAFF. V usage is TRBV19 and J usage is TRBJ1-1; D might be TRBD1 (5 bases). CDR3 length: 13 residues. CDR1 is LNHDA and CDR2 is SQIVND in the germline V gene (reference sequence). V dropped 5 bases and J dropped 8 bases, with 15 bases sitting between them.

This chain links TRBV2 with TRBJ1-1; weak D call: TRBD1 (6 bases). The CDR3 has 14 residues. Germline CDR1 reads SNHLY; CDR2 reads FYNNEI. The ends were cut back, 3 bases at V and 1 base at J, with 9 bases in the middle. CDR3 bases: TGTGCCAGCAGTGACGGACAGTCGAACACTGAAGCTTTCTTT. This codes for CASSDGQSNTEAFF.

This sequence joins TRBV27 and TRBJ1-6; TRBD1 might be the D (5 bases). V was pared by 7 bases and J by 8 bases, with 18 bases between. CDR1 is MNHEY and CDR2 is SMNVEV in the germline V gene (reference sequence). There are 15 residues in the CDR3. The CDR3 nucleotides read TGTGCCAGCAAGGGTTCGGGACGGTGGGATTCACCCCTCCACTTT. Translation gives CASKGSGRWDSPLHF.

This rearrangement joins TRBV3-1 (or the pseudogene TRBV3-2) to TRBJ1-2; 7 nucleotides match TRBD1. Trimming took 4 bases from V and 5 from J; bases not matched to a gene: 4. The CDR3 covers 13 residues. CDR1 LGHDT and CDR2 YNNKEL come from the germline V gene (reference sequence). The CDR3 protein is CASSPGQLYGYTF. CDR3 DNA: TGTGCCAGCAGCCCGGGACAGCTTTATGGCTACACCTTC.